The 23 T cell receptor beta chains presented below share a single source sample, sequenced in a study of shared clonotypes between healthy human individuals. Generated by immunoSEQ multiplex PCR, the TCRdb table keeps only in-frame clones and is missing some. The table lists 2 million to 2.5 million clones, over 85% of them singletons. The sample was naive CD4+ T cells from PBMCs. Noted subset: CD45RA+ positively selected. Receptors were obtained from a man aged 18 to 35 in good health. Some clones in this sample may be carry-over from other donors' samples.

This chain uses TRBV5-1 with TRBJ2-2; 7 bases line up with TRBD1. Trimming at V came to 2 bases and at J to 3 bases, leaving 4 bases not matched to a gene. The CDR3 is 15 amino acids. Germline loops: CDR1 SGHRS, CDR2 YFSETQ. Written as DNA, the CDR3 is TGCGCCAGCAGCTTAAGGGGGCAGGACACCGGGGAGCTGTTTTTT. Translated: CASSLRGQDTGELFF.

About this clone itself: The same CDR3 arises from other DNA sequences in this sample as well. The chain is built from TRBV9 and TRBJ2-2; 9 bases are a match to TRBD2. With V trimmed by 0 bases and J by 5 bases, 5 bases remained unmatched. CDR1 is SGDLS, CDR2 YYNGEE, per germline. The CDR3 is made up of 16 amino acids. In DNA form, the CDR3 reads TGTGCCAGCAGCGTAGTGGCGGGAGGGCCGACCGGGGAGCTGTTTTTT. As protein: CASSVVAGGPTGELFF.

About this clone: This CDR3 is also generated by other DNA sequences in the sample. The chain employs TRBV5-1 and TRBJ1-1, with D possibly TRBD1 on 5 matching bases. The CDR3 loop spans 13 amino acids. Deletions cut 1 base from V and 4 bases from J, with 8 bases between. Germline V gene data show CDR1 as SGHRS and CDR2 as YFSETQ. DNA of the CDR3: TGCGCCAGCAGCTTGAGGGGTGGCACTGAAGCTTTCTTT. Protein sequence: CASSLRGGTEAFF.

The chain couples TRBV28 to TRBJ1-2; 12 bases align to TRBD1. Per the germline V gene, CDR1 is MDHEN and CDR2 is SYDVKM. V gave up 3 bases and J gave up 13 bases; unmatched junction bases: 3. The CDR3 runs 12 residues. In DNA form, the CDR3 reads TGTGCCAGCAGTTTGGGACAGGGGGCAGGCACCTTC. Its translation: CASSLGQGAGTF.

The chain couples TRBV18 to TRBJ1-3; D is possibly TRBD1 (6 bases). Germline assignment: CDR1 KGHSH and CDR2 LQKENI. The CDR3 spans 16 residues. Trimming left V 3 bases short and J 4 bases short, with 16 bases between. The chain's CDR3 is CASSPGQLTSGNTIYF. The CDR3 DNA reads TGTGCCAGCTCACCTGGACAGCTCACGAGCGGAAACACCATATATTTT.

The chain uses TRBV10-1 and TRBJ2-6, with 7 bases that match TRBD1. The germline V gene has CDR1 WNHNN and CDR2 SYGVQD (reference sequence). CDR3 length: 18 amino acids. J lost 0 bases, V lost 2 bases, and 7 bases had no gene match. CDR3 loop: CASSEPGQASSGANVLTF. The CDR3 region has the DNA TGCGCCAGCAGTGAGCCTGGACAGGCGAGCTCTGGGGCCAACGTCCTGACTTTC.

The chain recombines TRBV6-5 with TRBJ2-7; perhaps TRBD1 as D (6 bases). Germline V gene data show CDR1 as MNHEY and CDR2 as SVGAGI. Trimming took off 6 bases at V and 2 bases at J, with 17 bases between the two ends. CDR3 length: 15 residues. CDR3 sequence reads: CASSRRDTWAYEQYF. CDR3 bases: TGTGCCAGCAGCCGCCGGGACACTTGGGCCTACGAGCAGTACTTC.

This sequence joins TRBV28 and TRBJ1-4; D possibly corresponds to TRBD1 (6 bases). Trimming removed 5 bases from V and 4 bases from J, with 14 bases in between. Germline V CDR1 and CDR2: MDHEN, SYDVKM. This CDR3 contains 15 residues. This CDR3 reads CASSAARGYNEKLFF. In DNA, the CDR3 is TGTGCCAGCAGTGCTGCCAGGGGCTATAATGAAAAACTGTTTTTT. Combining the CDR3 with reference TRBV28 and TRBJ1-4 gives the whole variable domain DVKVTQSSRYLVKRTGEKVFLECVQDMDHENMFWYRQDPGLGLRLIYFSYDVKMKEKGDIPEGYSVSREKKERFSLILESASTNQTSMYLCASSAARGYNEKLFFGSGTQLSVL.

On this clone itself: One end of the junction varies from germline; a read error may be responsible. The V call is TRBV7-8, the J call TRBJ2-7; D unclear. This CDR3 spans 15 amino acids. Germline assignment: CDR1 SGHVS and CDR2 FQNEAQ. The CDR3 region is CASSSPLRLSSEQYF. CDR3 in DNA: TGTGCCAGCAGTAGCCCACTTAGGTTGTCCTCCGAGCAGTACTTC.

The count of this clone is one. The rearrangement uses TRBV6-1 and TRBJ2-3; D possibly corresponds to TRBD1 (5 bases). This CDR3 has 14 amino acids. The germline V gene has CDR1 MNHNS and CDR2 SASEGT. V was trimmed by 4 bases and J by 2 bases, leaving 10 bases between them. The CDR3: CASSGGPHTDTQYF. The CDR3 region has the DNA TGTGCCAGCAGTGGGGGCCCCCACACAGATACGCAGTATTTT.

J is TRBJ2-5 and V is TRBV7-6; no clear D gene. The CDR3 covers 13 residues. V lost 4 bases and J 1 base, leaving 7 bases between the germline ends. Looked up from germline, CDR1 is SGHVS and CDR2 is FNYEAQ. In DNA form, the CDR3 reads TGTGCCAGCAGCTCTAACACCCAAGAGACCCAGTACTTC. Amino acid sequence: CASSSNTQETQYF.

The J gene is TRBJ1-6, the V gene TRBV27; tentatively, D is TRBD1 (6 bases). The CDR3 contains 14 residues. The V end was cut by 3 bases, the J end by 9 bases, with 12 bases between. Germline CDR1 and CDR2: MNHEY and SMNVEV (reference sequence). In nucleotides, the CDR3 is TGTGCCAGCAGTTTCGGGGGGGCAGGTTCACCCCTCCACTTT. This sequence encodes CASSFGGAGSPLHF.

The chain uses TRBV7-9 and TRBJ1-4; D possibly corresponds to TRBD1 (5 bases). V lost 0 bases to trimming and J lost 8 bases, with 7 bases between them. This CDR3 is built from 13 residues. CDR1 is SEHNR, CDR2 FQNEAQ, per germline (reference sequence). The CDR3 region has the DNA TGTGCCAGCAGCTTAGCAGGGGAGGAAAAACTGTTTTTT. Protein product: CASSLAGEEKLFF.

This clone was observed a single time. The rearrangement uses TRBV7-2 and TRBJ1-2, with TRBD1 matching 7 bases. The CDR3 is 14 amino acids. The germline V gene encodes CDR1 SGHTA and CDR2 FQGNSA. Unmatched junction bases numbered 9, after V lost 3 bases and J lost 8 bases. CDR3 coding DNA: TGTGCCAGCAGCTTTTATTTAGGGGGCCAGGGCTACACCTTC. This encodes CASSFYLGGQGYTF.

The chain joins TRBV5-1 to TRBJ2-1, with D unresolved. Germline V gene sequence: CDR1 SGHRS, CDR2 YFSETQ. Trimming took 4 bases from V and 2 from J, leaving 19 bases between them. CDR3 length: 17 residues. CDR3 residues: CASSLSPLFRAYNEQFF. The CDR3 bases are TGCGCCAGCAGCCTAAGCCCCCTATTTCGCGCCTACAATGAGCAGTTCTTC.

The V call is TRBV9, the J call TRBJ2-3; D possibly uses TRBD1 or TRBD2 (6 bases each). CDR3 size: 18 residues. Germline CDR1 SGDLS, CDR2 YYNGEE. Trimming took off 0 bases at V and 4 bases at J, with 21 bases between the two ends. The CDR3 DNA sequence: TGTGCCAGCAGCGTAGGCGTGGGTGGGGGGCGCGGGCCAGATACGCAGTATTTT. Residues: CASSVGVGGGRGPDTQYF.

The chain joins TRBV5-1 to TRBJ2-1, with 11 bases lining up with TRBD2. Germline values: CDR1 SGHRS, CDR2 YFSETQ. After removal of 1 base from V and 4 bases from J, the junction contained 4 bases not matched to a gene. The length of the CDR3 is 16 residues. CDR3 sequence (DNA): TGCGCCAGCAGCTTGAATAGCGGGAGGGGTTACAATGAGCAGTTCTTC. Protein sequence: CASSLNSGRGYNEQFF.

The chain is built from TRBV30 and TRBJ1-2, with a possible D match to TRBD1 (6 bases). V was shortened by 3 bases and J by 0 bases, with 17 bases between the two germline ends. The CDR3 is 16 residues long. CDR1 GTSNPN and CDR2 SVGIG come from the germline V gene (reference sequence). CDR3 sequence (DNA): TGTGCCTGGAGCCTAATGGGGACACCAACTAACTATGGCTACACCTTC. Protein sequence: CAWSLMGTPTNYGYTF.

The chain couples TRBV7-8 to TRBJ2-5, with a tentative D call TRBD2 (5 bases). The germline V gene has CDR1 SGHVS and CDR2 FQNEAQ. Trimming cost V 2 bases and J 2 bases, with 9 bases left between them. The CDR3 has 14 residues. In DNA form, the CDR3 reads TGTGCCAGCAGCTTACGAGGGCATCAAGAGACCCAGTACTTC. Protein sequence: CASSLRGHQETQYF.

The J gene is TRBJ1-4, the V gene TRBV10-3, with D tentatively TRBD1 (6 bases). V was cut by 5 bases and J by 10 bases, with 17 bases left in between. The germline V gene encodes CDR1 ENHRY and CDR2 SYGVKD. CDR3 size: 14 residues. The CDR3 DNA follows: TGTGCCATCAGTCCGGGACACGACCTAGGAAAACTGTTTTTT. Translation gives CAISPGHDLGKLFF.

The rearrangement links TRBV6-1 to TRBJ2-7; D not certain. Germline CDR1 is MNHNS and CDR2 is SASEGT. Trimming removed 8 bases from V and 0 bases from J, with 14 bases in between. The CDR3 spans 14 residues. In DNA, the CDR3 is TGTGCCAGCCGCCTTGGACCAGGCTCCTACGAGCAGTACTTC. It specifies CASRLGPGSYEQYF.

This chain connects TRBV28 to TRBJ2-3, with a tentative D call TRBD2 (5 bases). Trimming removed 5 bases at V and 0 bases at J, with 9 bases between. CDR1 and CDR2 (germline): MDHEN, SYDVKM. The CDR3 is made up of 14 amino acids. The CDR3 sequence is CASSERPSTDTQYF. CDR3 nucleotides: TGTGCCAGCAGTGAGCGGCCTAGCACAGATACGCAGTATTTT.

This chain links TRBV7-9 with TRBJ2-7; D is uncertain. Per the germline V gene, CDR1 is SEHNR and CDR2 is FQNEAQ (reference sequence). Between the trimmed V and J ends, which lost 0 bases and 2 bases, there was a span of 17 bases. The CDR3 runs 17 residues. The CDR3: CASSLALTGYSTYEQYF. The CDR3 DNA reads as TGTGCCAGCAGCTTAGCGCTCACGGGCTACTCGACCTACGAGCAGTACTTC.